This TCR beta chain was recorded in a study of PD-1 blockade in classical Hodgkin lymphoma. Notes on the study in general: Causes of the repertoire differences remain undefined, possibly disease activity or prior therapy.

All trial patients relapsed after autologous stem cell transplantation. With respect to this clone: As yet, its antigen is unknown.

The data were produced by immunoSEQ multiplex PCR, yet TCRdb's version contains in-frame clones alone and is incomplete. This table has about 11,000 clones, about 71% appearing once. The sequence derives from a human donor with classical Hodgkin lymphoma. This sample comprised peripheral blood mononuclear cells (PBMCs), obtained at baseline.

Here the CDR3 reads CASSLVGRVDYGYTF. DNA for the CDR3: TGTGCCAGCAGCTTGGTGGGCAGGGTTGACTATGGCTACACCTTC. The V call is TRBV5-6, the J call TRBJ1-2, with TRBD1 as a possible D gene (5 bases). Trimming took 0 bases from V and 3 from J, leaving 12 bases between them. CDR3 length: 15 residues. Germline V gene lookup returns CDR1 SGHDT and CDR2 YYEEEE.